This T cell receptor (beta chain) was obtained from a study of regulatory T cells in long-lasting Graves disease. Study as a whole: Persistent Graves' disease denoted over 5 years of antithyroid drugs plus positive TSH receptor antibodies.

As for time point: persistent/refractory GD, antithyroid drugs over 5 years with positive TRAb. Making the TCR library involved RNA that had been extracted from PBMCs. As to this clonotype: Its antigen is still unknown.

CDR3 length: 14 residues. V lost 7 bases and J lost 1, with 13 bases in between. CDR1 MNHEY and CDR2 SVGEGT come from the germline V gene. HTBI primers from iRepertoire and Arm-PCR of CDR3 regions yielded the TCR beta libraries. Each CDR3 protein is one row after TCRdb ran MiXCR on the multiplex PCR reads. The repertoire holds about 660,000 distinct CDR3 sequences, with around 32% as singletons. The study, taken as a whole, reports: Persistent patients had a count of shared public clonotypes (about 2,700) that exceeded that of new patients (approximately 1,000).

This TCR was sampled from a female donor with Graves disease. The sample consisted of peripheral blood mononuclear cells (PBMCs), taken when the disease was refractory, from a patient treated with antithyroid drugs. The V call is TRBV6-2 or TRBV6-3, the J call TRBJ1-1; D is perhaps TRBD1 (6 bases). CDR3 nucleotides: TGTGCCAGCACCGTACAGGGTACGAACACTGAAGCTTTCTTT. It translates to CASTVQGTNTEAFF.